The present T cell receptor beta chain was sequenced within a study of early T cells in non-severe SARS-CoV-2 infection. Study as a whole: Sequencing of bulk RNA from unsorted whole blood was done, without chain pairing.

Each single cDNA molecule received a unique molecular identifier. TCRdb recomputed calls from the 5' RACE reads with MiXCR, one row per CDR3 protein. This sample has about 64,000 distinct CDR3 sequences, with around 4.7% found just once. Study-wide results and limits: Lookups in VDJdb leaned toward anti-spike CD8 responses and missed private and CD4 specificities.

V was pared by 5 bases and J by 6 bases, with 13 bases between. This CDR3 is built from 13 residues. Germline-derived CDR1 and CDR2 are MNHEY and SMNVEV (reference sequence). This clonotype was detected many times. Its antigen is currently unknown. The sequence derives from an adult who was a healthcare worker with PCR-confirmed SARS-CoV-2 infection or an uninfected control (not recorded which). The source material was whole blood. This chain links TRBV27 with TRBJ1-1, with D unresolved. CDR3 DNA sequence: TGTGCCAGCAGTCCTGGCCCCTACGCTGAAGCTTTCTTT. Translating it yields CASSPGPYAEAFF.